This T cell receptor beta chain emerged from a study of blood T cell repertoires in COVID-19. Overall study context: Both acute and convalescent COVID-19 samples were obtained from the United States, Italy and Spain.

CDR1 is MDHEN and CDR2 is SYDVKM in the germline V gene. The CDR3 totals 15 residues. Trimming took 8 bases from V and 5 from J, leaving 18 bases between them. Here immunoSEQ multiplex PCR was the method, and the copy in TCRdb shows in-frame clones only, minus some. Counted here are 35,000 to 45,000 clones, roughly four fifths occurring once; the ten biggest clones make up more than 12%. This TCR derives from a human donor in a cohort sampled during active COVID-19. The sample comprised peripheral blood. This sequence joins TRBV28 and TRBJ2-2; weak D call: TRBD2 (6 bases). The CDR3, as DNA: TGTGCCAGCGGTGACCTAGCAGGACTAACCGGGGAGCTGTTTTTT. Translated: CASGDLAGLTGELFF.